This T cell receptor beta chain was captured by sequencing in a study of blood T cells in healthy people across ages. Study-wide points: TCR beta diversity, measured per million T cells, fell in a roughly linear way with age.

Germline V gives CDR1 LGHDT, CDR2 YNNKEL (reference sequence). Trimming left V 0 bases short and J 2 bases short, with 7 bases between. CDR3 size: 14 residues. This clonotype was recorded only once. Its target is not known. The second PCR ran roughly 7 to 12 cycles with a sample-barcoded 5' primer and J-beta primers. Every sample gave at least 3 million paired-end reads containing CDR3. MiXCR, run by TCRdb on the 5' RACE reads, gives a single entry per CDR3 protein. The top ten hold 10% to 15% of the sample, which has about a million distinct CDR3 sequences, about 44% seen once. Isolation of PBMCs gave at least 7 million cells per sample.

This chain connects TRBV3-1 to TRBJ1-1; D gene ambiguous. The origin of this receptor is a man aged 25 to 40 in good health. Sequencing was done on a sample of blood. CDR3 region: CASSQDSGNTEAFF. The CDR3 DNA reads TGTGCCAGCAGCCAAGACTCAGGTAACACTGAAGCTTTCTTT. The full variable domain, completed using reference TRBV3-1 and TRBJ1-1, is DTAVSQTPKYLVTQMGNDKSIKCEQNLGHDTMYWYKQDSKKFLKIMFSYNNKELIINETVPNRFSPKSPDKAHLNLHINSLELGDSAVYFCASSQDSGNTEAFFGQGTRLTVV.